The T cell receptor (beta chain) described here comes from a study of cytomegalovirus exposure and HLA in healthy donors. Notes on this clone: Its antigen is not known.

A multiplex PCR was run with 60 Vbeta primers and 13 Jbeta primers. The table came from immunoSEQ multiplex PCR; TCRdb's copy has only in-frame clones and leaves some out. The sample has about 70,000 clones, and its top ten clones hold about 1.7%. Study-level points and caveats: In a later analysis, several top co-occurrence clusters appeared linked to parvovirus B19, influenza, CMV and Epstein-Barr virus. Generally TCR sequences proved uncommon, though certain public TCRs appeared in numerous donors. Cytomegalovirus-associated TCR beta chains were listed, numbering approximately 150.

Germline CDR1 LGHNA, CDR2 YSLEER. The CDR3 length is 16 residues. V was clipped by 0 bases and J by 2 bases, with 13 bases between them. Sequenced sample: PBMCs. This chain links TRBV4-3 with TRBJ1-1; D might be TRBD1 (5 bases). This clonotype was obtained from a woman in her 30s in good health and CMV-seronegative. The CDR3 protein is CASSQEMGLRNTEAFF. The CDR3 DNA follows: TGCGCCAGCAGCCAAGAAATGGGGCTCCGAAACACTGAAGCTTTCTTT.